Listed here is a single T cell receptor (beta chain). The antigen remains unidentified. The data originate from a study of T-cell memory formation after mild COVID-19. Points from the study as a whole: From day 15 to 85, contracting clones were balanced between CD4 and CD8, whereas later expanders leaned toward CD4+.

The CDR3 is 16 residues long. Trimming cost V 1 base and J 1 base, with 11 bases left between them. CDR1 and CDR2 (germline): SGHTA, FQGNSA. Sample barcodes and UMIs were carried by the TCR alpha and TCR beta cDNA libraries that 5'RACE generated with constant-segment primers. TCRdb re-derived calls from the 5' RACE reads in MiXCR, one entry per CDR3 protein. The sample holds 150,000 to 200,000 distinct CDR3 sequences, roughly 18% seen once. Material: PBMCs or a T cell subset sorted from them (not recorded which). This receptor was obtained from a man aged 18-30 years who had mild COVID-19 (a few samples of this study predate the infection). Cell type and time point are not known. The V and J genes are TRBV7-2 and TRBJ1-5; D remains unclear. The CDR3 is CASSLGGGASNQPQHF. The CDR3 nucleotides read TGTGCCAGCAGCTTAGGAGGAGGTGCGAGCAATCAGCCCCAGCATTTT.